This TCR beta chain originates from a study of blood T cell repertoires in COVID-19. Study overall: Researchers got acute and convalescent COVID-19 samples from the United States, Italy and Spain. The analysed material was cDNA or gDNA that came from T cells, B-cell-depleted T cells, or PBMCs.

In the study's own analysis: Amplification of reference gene primers provided the estimated nucleated cell counts. TCRdb's table, derived via immunoSEQ multiplex PCR, lists solely in-frame clones and lacks some. V and J calls and clone size are given by that table; D and trimming were obtained from the DNA. The sample gives some 74,000 clones, over 70% of which show up once; 12% is in the top ten. The sequenced material came from peripheral blood. This receptor was identified in a human donor in a cohort sampled during active COVID-19.

CDR3 coding DNA: TGTGCCAGCAGAAGTAGCGGGAGGGAACAGTTCTTC. Protein product: CASRSSGREQFF. The genes are TRBV28 and TRBJ2-1; 11 bases agree with TRBD2. Germline lookup yields CDR1 MDHEN and CDR2 SYDVKM. This CDR3 spans 12 amino acids. The J segment lost 13 bases and the V segment lost 6 bases, leaving 5 bases of the junction unmatched.